These T cell receptor beta chains were read from a single sample in a study of post-analysis software for immune sequencing data. A single record per CDR3 protein comes from TCRdb applying MiXCR to the PCR reads. The sample lists 650,000 to 850,000 distinct CDR3 sequences; roughly half were seen once. The specimen was blood. These receptors came from a girl aged 5-17 years with multiple sclerosis. The conserved cysteine and the conserved F or W are not part of the CDR3 here. Fields, in order: V gene, J gene, CDR3 protein.

>TRBV7-2|TRBJ1-1
ASTLGYTEAF
>TRBV29-1|TRBJ2-1
SVSPRNEQF
>TRBV5-1|NA
ASSFRSVDRHEQY
>TRBV11-2|TRBJ1-1
ASSLVAGGGTEAF
>TRBV7-2|TRBJ2-7
ASSLGRGAYEQY
>TRBV5-6|TRBJ2-7
ASRDEQGSYEQY
>TRBV2|TRBJ2-7
ASRRTGGSYEQY
>TRBV6-8|TRBJ2-1
ASSYPLGRVLYNEQF
>TRBV10-3|TRBJ1-2
AISLGQNENGYT
>TRBV2|TRBJ2-7
ASRGTTNSYEQY
>TRBV5-1|TRBJ2-1
ASSTGGTSYNEQF
>TRBV2|TRBJ2-2
ASSTGAAGELF
>TRBV20-1|TRBJ1-2
SAKTGDGYT
>TRBV20-1|TRBJ1-2
SASIPGERGYT
>TRBV2|TRBJ2-7
ASSVGHRTYEQY
>TRBV29-1|TRBJ2-5
SCPPRTSGVQETQY
>TRBV3-1|TRBJ2-1
ASSQDQLILSSYNEQF
>TRBV20-1|TRBJ1-5
SASPYYGQPQH
>TRBV14|TRBJ1-4
ASSRRGPNEKLF
>TRBV12-3/TRBV12-4|TRBJ2-7
ASRPGRLIYEQY
>TRBV9|TRBJ1-2
ASSGSISYGYT
>TRBV12-3/TRBV12-4|TRBJ2-7
ASRATSVGAYEQY
>TRBV3-1|TRBJ2-5
ASSQDLGSAPVETQY
>TRBV20-1|TRBJ2-1
SARALAGVYNEQF
>TRBV7-2|TRBJ2-5
ASSITPGQGDQETQY
>TRBV29-1|TRBJ2-1
SVEKHSYNEQF
>TRBV12-3/TRBV12-4|TRBJ2-3
ASSLGLAGSRTQY
>TRBV6-1|TRBJ1-2
ASRAPQGIYGYT
>TRBV6-4|TRBJ2-3
ASRTSGGTDTQY
>TRBV10-3|TRBJ1-2
AISADSWESYT
>TRBV27|TRBJ2-7
ASSSGSARYEQY
>TRBV5-1|TRBJ2-7
ASSLVLGPYEQY
>TRBV20-1|TRBJ2-5
SASIRGGPQETQY
>TRBV4-2|TRBJ1-4
ASSSEGVLNEKLF
>TRBV20-1|TRBJ2-3
SASGRGADTQY
>TRBV5-1|TRBJ2-1
ASSLYRGSYNEQF
>TRBV18|TRBJ2-7
ASSPPQPGNEQY
>TRBV12-3/TRBV12-4|TRBJ2-3
ASSLRLATDTQY
>TRBV10-3|TRBJ2-7
AISDRASQY
>TRBV10-3|TRBJ2-1
AIRGLAGAGGQF
>TRBV12-3/TRBV12-4|TRBJ2-7
ASTTQGAHEQY
>TRBV5-1|TRBJ1-1
ASSVRQGGNTEAF
>TRBV5-1|TRBJ2-7
ASSLGGVYEQY
>TRBV9|TRBJ2-2
ASSDTSGGAAGELF
>TRBV24-1|TRBJ2-5
ATSDARALETQY
>TRBV24-1|TRBJ2-5
ATSAAGETQY
>TRBV5-1|TRBJ2-7
ASSLAGRGSYEQY
>TRBV5-1|NA
ASRPSGSKYEQY
>TRBV25-1|TRBJ2-1
ASSATSVGNEQF